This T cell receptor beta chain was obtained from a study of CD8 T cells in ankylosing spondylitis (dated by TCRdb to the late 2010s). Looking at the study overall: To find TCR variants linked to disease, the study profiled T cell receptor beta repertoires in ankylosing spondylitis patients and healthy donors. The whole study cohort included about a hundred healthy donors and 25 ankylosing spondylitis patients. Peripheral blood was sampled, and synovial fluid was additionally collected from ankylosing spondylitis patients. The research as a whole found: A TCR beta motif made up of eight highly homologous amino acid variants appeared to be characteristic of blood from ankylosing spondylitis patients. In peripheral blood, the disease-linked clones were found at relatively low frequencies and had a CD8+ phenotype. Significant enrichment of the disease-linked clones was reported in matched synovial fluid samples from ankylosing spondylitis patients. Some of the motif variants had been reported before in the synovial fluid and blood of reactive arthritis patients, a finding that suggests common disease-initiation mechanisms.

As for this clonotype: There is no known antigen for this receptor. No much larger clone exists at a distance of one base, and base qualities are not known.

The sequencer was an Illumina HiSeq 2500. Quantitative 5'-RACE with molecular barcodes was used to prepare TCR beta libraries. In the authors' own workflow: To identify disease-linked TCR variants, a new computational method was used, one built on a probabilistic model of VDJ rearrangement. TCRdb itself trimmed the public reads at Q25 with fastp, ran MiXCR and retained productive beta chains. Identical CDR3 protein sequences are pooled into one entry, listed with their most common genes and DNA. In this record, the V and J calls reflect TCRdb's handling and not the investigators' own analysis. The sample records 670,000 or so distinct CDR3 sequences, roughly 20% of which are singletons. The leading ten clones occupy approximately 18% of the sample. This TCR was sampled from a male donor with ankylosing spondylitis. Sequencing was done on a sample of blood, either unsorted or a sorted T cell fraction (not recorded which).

The CDR3 protein is CSARPGSGANEKLFF. The nucleotide sequence reads TGCAGTGCTAGGCCAGGTAGTGGAGCTAATGAAAAACTGTTTTTT. The chain is assembled from TRBV20-1 and TRBJ1-4; a confident D gene designation cannot be given. The CDR3 covers 15 residues, taking in both the cysteine and the phenylalanine. Only the CDR3 DNA stays, 45 bases, in frame from base 1. The germline V gene (reference sequence) provides CDR1 DFQATT and CDR2 SNEGSKA. V sheds 3 bases and J sheds 3 bases, leaving 14 bases between their ends.